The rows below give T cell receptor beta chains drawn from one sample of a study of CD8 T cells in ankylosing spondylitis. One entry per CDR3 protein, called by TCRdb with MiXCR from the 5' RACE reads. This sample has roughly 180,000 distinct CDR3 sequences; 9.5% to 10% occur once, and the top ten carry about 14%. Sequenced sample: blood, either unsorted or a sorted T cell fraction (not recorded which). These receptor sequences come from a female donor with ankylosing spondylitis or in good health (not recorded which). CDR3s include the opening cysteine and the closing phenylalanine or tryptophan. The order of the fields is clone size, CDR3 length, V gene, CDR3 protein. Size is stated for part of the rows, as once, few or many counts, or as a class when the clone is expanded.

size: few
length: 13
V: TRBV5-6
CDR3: CASSLGRDYTQYF

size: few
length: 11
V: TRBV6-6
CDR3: CASSGQETQYF

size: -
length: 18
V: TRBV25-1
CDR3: CASSERPWTGKNTGELFF

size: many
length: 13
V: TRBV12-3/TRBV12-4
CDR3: CASSLTRSNEQFF

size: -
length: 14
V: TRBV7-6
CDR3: CASSLKGPLDEQYF

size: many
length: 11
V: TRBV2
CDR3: CATRDRDSQYF

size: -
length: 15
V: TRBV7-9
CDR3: CASSFRRDNTDTQYF

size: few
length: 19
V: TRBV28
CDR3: CASSPIVPKTGAGRDTQYF

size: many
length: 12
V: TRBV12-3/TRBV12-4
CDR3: CASSRTGNGYTF

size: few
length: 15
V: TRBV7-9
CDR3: CASSGEGAHTDTQYF

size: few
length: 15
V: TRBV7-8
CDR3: CASSLTRASHREAFF

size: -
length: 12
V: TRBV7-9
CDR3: CASRRGGYEQYF

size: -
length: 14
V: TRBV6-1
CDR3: CASERASYNSPLHF

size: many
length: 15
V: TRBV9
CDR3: CASSNGRGSYNEQFF

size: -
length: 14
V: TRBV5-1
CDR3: CASSLVKGGETQYF

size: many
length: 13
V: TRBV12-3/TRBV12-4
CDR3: CASSLGSGGELFF

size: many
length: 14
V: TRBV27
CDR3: CASSLSSSGGEQYF

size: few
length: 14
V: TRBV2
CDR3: CASSDPLNTDTQYF

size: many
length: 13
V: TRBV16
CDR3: CASSHGGHQPQHF

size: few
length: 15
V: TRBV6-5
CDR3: CASSFRTQANYGYTF